Here is one TCR beta chain with its context. What it recognizes is unknown. The authors ran a second PCR of 7 to 11 cycles using a sample-barcoded 5' primer and a J-beta primer mix. A template-switch adaptor that had 12 random nucleotides put a tag on each cDNA molecule. MiXCR, applied by TCRdb to the 5' RACE reads, yields one record per CDR3 protein. Here the sample spans fewer than 2 million distinct CDR3 sequences, about two fifths being singletons. This sample was taken from a study of blood T cells in healthy people across ages. Germline V CDR1 and CDR2: LNHNV, YYDKDF (reference sequence). The CDR3 consists of 14 residues. V lost 8 bases and J 1 base, leaving 15 bases between the germline ends. Findings of the study overall: Possibly confounding the expanded clonotype changes was the fact that donor CMV status was unknown. Compared with aged donors, long-lived donors showed fewer expanded clones, suggesting selection. A roughly linear age-dependent decrease characterized TCR beta diversity per million T cells.

This sequence originates from a human donor in good health. The sequencing sample was made of blood. This sequence joins TRBV15 and TRBJ2-7, with unresolved D. For the CDR3, the DNA is TGTGCCACCGGCGAGTCACCGGAGTCCTACGAGCAGTACTTC. As protein: CATGESPESYEQYF. The complete variable domain, with remaining parts taken from reference TRBV15 and TRBJ2-7, reads DAMVIQNPRYQVTQFGKPVTLSCSQTLNHNVMYWYQQKSSQAPKLLFHYYDKDFNNEADTPDNFQSRRPNTSFCFLDIRSPGLGDTAMYLCATGESPESYEQYFGPGTRLTVT.